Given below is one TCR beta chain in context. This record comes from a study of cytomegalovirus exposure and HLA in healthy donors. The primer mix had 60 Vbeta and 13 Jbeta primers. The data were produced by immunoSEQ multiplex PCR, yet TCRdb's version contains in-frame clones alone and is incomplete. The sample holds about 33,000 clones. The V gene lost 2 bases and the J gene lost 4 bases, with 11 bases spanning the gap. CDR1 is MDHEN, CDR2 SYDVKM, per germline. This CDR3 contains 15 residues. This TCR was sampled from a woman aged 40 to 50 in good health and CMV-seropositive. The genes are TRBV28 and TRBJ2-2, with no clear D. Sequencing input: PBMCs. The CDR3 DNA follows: TGTGCCAGCAGTTTACTTATACCGGGCACCGGGGAGCTGTTTTTT. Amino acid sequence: CASSLLIPGTGELFF.